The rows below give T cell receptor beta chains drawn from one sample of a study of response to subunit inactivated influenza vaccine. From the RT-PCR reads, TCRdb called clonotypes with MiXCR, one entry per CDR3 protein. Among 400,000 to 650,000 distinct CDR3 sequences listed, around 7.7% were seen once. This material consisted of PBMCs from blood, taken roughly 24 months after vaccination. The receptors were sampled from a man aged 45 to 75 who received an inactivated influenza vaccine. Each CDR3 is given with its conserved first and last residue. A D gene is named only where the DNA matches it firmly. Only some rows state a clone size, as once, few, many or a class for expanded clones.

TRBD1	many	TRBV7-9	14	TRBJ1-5	CASSGGQPNQPQHF	TGTGCCAGCAGCGGGGGACAGCCCAATCAGCCCCAGCATTTT
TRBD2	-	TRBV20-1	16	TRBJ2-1	CSASPTSGTHDNEQFF	TGCAGTGCCAGCCCGACTAGCGGGACGCACGACAATGAGCAGTTCTTC
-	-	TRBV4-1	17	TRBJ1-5	CASSPGRWIGGNQPQHF	TGCGCCAGCAGCCCAGGCAGGTGGATCGGGGGCAATCAGCCCCAGCATTTT
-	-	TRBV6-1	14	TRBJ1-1	CASSVQGPRTEAFF	TGTGCCAGCAGTGTACAGGGACCCCGCACTGAAGCTTTCTTT
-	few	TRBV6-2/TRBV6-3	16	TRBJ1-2	CASSTDRQLTNYGYTF	TGTGCCAGCAGTACCGATCGACAGCTGACTAACTATGGCTACACCTTC
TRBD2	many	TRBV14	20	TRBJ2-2	CASSQVNFSGRAVRTGELFF	TGTGCCAGCAGCCAAGTTAACTTTAGCGGGAGGGCCGTTCGGACCGGGGAGCTGTTTTTT
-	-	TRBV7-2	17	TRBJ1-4	CASSSPTGRRTNEKLFF	TGTGCCAGCAGCTCACCCACAGGGAGGAGAACTAATGAAAAACTGTTTTTT
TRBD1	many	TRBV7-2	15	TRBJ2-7	CASSLEGARGYEQYF	TGTGCCAGCAGCTTAGAAGGGGCCAGGGGGTACGAGCAGTACTTC
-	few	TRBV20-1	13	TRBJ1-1	CSARALGGDGAFF	TGCAGTGCTAGAGCCTTGGGAGGGGATGGAGCTTTCTTT
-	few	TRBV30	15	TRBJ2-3	CAWSVLLTSTDTQYF	TGTGCCTGGAGTGTATTGTTAACTAGCACAGATACGCAGTATTTT
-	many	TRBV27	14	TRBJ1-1	CASSLTSGGTEAFF	TGTGCCAGCAGTTTAACCAGTGGGGGCACTGAAGCTTTCTTT
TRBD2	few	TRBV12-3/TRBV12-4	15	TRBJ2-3	CASRSSGGPSDTQYF	TGTGCCAGCAGGTCAAGCGGGGGGCCGTCAGATACGCAGTATTTT
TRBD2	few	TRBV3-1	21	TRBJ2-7	CASSQPNPSTSGSERLYEQYF	TGTGCCAGCAGCCAACCCAACCCTTCGACTAGCGGGAGTGAGAGGCTCTACGAGCAGTACTTC
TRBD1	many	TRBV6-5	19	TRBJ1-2	CASRLPGRGRLKGNYGYTF	TGTGCCAGCAGACTCCCCGGGAGGGGGCGCTTGAAGGGGAACTATGGCTACACCTTC
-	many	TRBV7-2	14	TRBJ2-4	CASSDRGPKNIQYF	TGTGCCAGCAGCGACCGGGGGCCCAAAAACATTCAGTACTTC
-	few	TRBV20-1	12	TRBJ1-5	CSAGRGQQPQHF	TGCAGTGCGGGCAGGGGTCAGCAGCCCCAGCATTTT
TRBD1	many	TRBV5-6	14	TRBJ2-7	CASSPDRGLYEQYF	TGTGCCAGCAGCCCGGACAGGGGATTGTACGAGCAGTACTTC
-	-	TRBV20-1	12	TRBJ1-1	CSATLKNTEAFF	TGCAGTGCCACCCTTAAGAACACTGAAGCTTTCTTT
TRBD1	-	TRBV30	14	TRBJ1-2	CAWTRDRGNYGYTF	TGTGCCTGGACCCGGGACAGGGGGAACTATGGCTACACCTTC
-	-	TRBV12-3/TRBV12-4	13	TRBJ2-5	CASSFLILETQYF	TGTGCCAGCAGTTTTTTGATTCTCGAGACCCAGTACTTC
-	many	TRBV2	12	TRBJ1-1	CASSVEQPEAFF	TGTGCCAGCAGCGTGGAGCAACCTGAAGCTTTCTTT
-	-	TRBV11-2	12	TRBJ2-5	CASSLDQKTQYF	TGTGCCAGCAGCTTAGATCAGAAGACCCAGTACTTC
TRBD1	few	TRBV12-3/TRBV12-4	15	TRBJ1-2	CASSPGTGKTGGYTF	TGTGCCAGCAGCCCCGGGACAGGGAAGACGGGAGGCTACACCTTC
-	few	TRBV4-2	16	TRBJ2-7	CASSRGSGGGSYEQYF	TGTGCCAGCAGCCGCGGATCCGGGGGAGGATCCTACGAGCAGTACTTC
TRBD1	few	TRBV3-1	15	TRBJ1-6	CASSQRDRVNSPLHF	TGTGCCAGCAGCCAAAGGGACAGGGTTAATTCACCCCTCCACTTT
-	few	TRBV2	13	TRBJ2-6	CASSVRGANVLTF	TGTGCCAGCAGTGTTCGAGGGGCCAACGTCCTGACTTTC
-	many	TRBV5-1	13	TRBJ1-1	CASSWQGNTEAFF	TGCGCCAGCAGCTGGCAAGGAAACACTGAAGCTTTCTTT
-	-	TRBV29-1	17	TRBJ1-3	CSVEEGKWDWSGNTIYF	TGCAGCGTTGAAGAAGGGAAATGGGATTGGTCCGGAAACACCATATATTTT
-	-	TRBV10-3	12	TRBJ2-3	CAISEVTRPQYF	TGTGCCATCAGTGAGGTCACTAGGCCGCAGTATTTT
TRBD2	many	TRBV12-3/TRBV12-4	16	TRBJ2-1	CASSTTGTSGSHEQFF	TGTGCCAGCAGTACCACCGGGACTAGCGGGAGTCATGAGCAGTTCTTC
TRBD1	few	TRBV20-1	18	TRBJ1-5	CSASPRRAGTGHNQPQHF	TGCAGTGCTAGCCCAAGAAGGGCCGGGACAGGGCACAATCAGCCCCAGCATTTT
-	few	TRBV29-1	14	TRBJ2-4	CSVLFGNGKNIQYF	TGCAGCGTTTTATTCGGGAATGGCAAAAACATTCAGTACTTC
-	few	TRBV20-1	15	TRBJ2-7	CSASPREGGSYEQYF	TGCAGTGCTTCACCCAGGGAAGGGGGTTCCTACGAGCAGTACTTC
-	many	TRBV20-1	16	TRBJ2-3	CSAKGSSGGGPDTQYF	TGCAGTGCCAAGGGTTCTAGCGGAGGGGGCCCAGATACGCAGTATTTT
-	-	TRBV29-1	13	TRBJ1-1	CSVVPRQAFEAFF	TGCAGCGTTGTACCTCGACAGGCTTTCGAAGCTTTCTTT
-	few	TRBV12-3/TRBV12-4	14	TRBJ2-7	CASSALSRAYEQYF	TGTGCCAGCAGTGCCCTGAGCAGGGCCTACGAGCAGTACTTC
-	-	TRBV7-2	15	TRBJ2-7	CASSIKGSPSYEQYF	TGTGCCAGCAGCATAAAGGGGTCTCCTTCCTACGAGCAGTACTTC
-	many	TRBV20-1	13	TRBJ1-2	CSARDGATEGYTF	TGCAGTGCTAGAGATGGGGCCACGGAGGGCTACACCTTC
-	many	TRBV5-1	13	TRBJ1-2	CASSLIQNYGYTF	TGCGCCAGCAGCTTGATTCAAAACTATGGCTACACCTTC
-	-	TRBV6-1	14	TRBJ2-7	CASRSRDSSYEQYF	TGTGCCAGCAGGAGCCGGGACTCCTCTTACGAGCAGTACTTC
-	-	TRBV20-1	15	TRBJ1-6	CSARVQGPLGSPLHF	TGCAGTGCTAGAGTACAGGGTCCCTTAGGGTCACCCCTCCACTTT
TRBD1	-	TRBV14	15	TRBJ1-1	CASSQDQRDRGEAFF	TGTGCCAGCAGCCAAGATCAAAGGGACAGGGGTGAAGCTTTCTTT